The 32 T cell receptor beta chains below all came from one sample that was sequenced in a study of T cells in Graves' hyperthyroidism and ophthalmopathy. Researchers amplified the TCR beta CDR3 regions from RNA transcripts. HTBI primers were used for first-round RT-PCR of the TCR CDR3. MiXCR was run by TCRdb on the multiplex PCR reads, yielding one entry per CDR3 protein. Of hundreds of thousands of distinct CDR3 sequences in the sample, over 12% were seen once. The sample was blood. The receptor set was obtained from a woman aged 40 to 50 with Graves' ophthalmopathy.

V is TRBV6-2 or TRBV6-3 and J is TRBJ2-7; D perhaps matches TRBD2 (5 bases). Germline-derived CDR1 and CDR2 are MNHEY and SVGEGT. V was clipped by 5 bases and J by 2 bases, with 25 bases between them. The CDR3 consists of 18 residues. The CDR3 region is CASSPDRTTRVSTYEQYF. CDR3 in DNA: TGTGCCAGCAGTCCCGACCGAACCACGCGGGTATCGACCTACGAGCAGTACTTC.

This clonotype was counted many times. The chain has TRBV6-2 or TRBV6-3 and TRBJ2-1; 9 bases are a match to TRBD2. The V gene's germline CDR1 is MNHEY and CDR2 SVGEGT. J gave up 4 bases and V 8 bases, and 6 bases lay outside the gene matches. CDR3 length equals 14 residues. CDR3 residues: CASGTSRNYNEQFF. CDR3 nucleotides: TGTGCCAGCGGGACTAGCCGTAATTACAATGAGCAGTTCTTC.

This clonotype was seen repeatedly, ten times or more. This rearrangement joins TRBV6-2 or TRBV6-3 to TRBJ2-7; 9 bases match TRBD1. V was clipped by 5 bases and J by 4 bases; unmatched bases: 9. The germline V gene encodes CDR1 MNHEY and CDR2 SVGEGT. This CDR3 region has 15 residues. The CDR3 nucleotides read TGTGCCAGCAGTACGCCGCCGGGACAGGGATACGAGCAGTACTTC. Residues: CASSTPPGQGYEQYF.

V and J are TRBV30 and TRBJ1-5; D gene ambiguous. With 5 bases removed from V and 2 bases from J, the gap between germline ends came to 7 bases. This CDR3 comprises 12 residues. Germline loops: CDR1 GTSNPN, CDR2 SVGIG (reference sequence). The CDR3 DNA follows: TGTGCCTGGGACGACGGCAATCAGCCCCAGCATTTT. The encoded protein is CAWDDGNQPQHF. Together with reference TRBV30 and TRBJ1-5, the CDR3 gives the full variable domain: SQTIHQWPATLVQPVGSPLSLECTVEGTSNPNLYWYRQAAGRGLQLLFYSVGIGQISSEVPQNLSASRPQDRQFILSSKKLLLSDSGFYLCAWDDGNQPQHFGDGTRLSIL.

This clonotype was seen many times. The chain carries TRBV30 and TRBJ2-7; 7 bases match TRBD2. Germline V gene sequence: CDR1 GTSNPN, CDR2 SVGIG (reference sequence). V was pared by 8 bases and J by 0 bases, with 7 bases of the junction left unmatched. This CDR3 contains 13 residues. The DNA for the CDR3 is TGTGCCCGCGCCAGCGGGGACTCCTACGAGCAGTACTTC. Its protein product is CARASGDSYEQYF.

At least ten counts were recorded for this clonotype. The CDR3 reads CASSLSNRVYDGYTF. The CDR3 nucleotides are TGTGCCAGCAGTTTATCTAACAGGGTTTACGATGGCTACACCTTC. The chain is built from TRBV27 and TRBJ1-2; TRBD1 might be the D (6 bases). The germline V gene has CDR1 MNHEY and CDR2 SMNVEV (reference sequence). V shed 0 bases and J shed 6 bases, with 14 bases lying between them. The CDR3 totals 15 residues.

This clonotype has at least ten counts. The chain joins TRBV12-3 or TRBV12-4 to TRBJ2-4; 7 bases align to TRBD1. CDR3 length equals 14 residues. V lost 6 bases to trimming and J lost 7 bases; unmatched junction nucleotides: 9. CDR3 nucleotide sequence: TGTGCCAGCAGACCGACAGGGAAGGAGAACATTCAGTACTTC. It yields the protein CASRPTGKENIQYF.

The V and J genes are TRBV24-1 and TRBJ1-3; TRBD1 is a possible D gene (5 bases). Germline V gene sequence: CDR1 KGHDR, CDR2 SFDVKD. Trimming removed 4 bases at V and 10 bases at J, with 19 bases between. The CDR3 consists of 15 residues. CDR3: CATSESGDPVRTIYF. The CDR3 bases are TGTGCCACCAGTGAAAGTGGGGACCCCGTGAGGACCATATATTTT.

This clonotype was counted at least ten times. The rearrangement uses TRBV2 and TRBJ1-1; D might be TRBD1 (5 bases). The length of the CDR3 is 13 residues. The germline V gene has CDR1 SNHLY and CDR2 FYNNEI. V was trimmed by 5 bases and J by 6 bases, leaving 13 bases between them. DNA of the CDR3: TGTGCCAGCAGTCCCGACGTGGGGGCTGAAGCTTTCTTT. The encoded protein is CASSPDVGAEAFF.

This clonotype turned up a few times. CDR3 residues: CSATQREAKNIQYF. The CDR3 nucleotides are TGCAGTGCTACTCAGCGGGAAGCCAAAAACATTCAGTACTTC. J is TRBJ2-4 and V is TRBV20-1; 7 bases fit TRBD2. Germline trimming cut 4 bases from V and 0 bases from J; bases unmatched to any gene: 3. The CDR3 is made up of 14 amino acids. Germline CDR1 DFQATT, CDR2 SNEGSKA (reference sequence).

The V gene is TRBV6-1, the J gene TRBJ2-7; 10 positions match TRBD2. Germline V gene lookup returns CDR1 MNHNS and CDR2 SASEGT. The CDR3 has 15 amino acids. After removal of 6 bases from V and 0 bases from J, the junction contained 5 bases not matched to a gene. CDR3 DNA sequence: TGTGCCAGCAGGGGGGGACTAGCGAACTCCTACGAGCAGTACTTC. Translation: CASRGGLANSYEQYF.

The chain combines TRBV18 with TRBJ2-7; 8 bases map to TRBD1. The CDR3 is made up of 15 amino acids. Germline CDR1 reads KGHSH; CDR2 reads LQKENI. Trimming removed 6 bases from V and 3 bases from J; junction bases left unmatched: 10. The CDR3 loop is CASSPGTGIVYEQYF. DNA of the CDR3: TGTGCCAGCTCCCCCGGGACAGGCATTGTCTACGAGCAGTACTTC.

This clonotype was seen many times. The rearrangement joins TRBV7-9 to TRBJ1-2; the D gene is possibly TRBD1 (5 bases). The V gene lost 1 base and the J gene lost 8 bases, with 11 bases spanning the gap. Germline loops: CDR1 SEHNR, CDR2 FQNEAQ (reference sequence). The length of the CDR3 is 13 residues. The CDR3 reads CASSLEAGTGYTF. The CDR3 coding sequence is TGTGCCAGCAGCTTAGAGGCAGGGACCGGCTACACCTTC.

This clonotype was counted many times. The chain couples TRBV19 to TRBJ2-2; the match to TRBD2 covers 9 bases. The ends lost 5 bases at V and 7 bases at J; junction bases unmatched: 5. This CDR3 contains 14 residues. The germline V gene encodes CDR1 LNHDA and CDR2 SQIVND (reference sequence). CDR3 loop: CASSELAGFGELFF. The CDR3, as DNA: TGTGCCAGTAGTGAGCTAGCGGGGTTCGGGGAGCTGTTTTTT.

This rearrangement joins TRBV20-1 to TRBJ1-2; TRBD1 matches at 7 bases. Germline lookup yields CDR1 DFQATT and CDR2 SNEGSKA (reference sequence). With 6 bases clipped from V and 8 bases from J, the junction kept 21 bases outside the gene matches. There are 16 residues in the CDR3. For the CDR3, the DNA is TGCAGTGCACGCCTCCCGCCCGACAGGGCCCTTGAAGGCTACACCTTC. It yields the protein CSARLPPDRALEGYTF.

This clonotype was picked up many times. The junction departs from germline at one end; a sequencing error may be responsible. The rearrangement links TRBV7-7 to TRBJ2-7; D not certain. The length of the CDR3 is 17 residues. Germline V gives CDR1 SSHAT, CDR2 FNYEAQ (reference sequence). This CDR3 reads CASTPAVILAEADEQYF. CDR3 nucleotide sequence: TGTGCTAGCACTCCCGCCGTAATCCTGGCGGAAGCTGACGAGCAGTACTTC.

This chain connects TRBV27 to TRBJ1-5; TRBD1 matches 7 bases. The CDR3 runs 15 residues. Per the germline V gene, CDR1 is MNHEY and CDR2 is SMNVEV (reference sequence). J gave up 2 bases and V 3 bases, and 4 bases lay outside the gene matches. This chain's CDR3 is CASSFEGARNQPQHF. The CDR3, as DNA: TGTGCCAGCAGTTTCGAGGGGGCCCGCAATCAGCCCCAGCATTTT.

This clonotype was seen only a few times. The rearrangement links TRBV19 to TRBJ1-1; D may be TRBD1 (6 bases). CDR1 and CDR2 (germline): LNHDA, SQIVND (reference sequence). Trimming took off 2 bases at V and 3 bases at J, with 10 bases between the two ends. The CDR3 has 14 amino acids. CDR3 nucleotide sequence: TGTGCCAGTAGTATAAAGCCAGGGGACACTGAAGCTTTCTTT. This sequence encodes CASSIKPGDTEAFF.

This clonotype was observed a few times. The V call is TRBV7-9, the J call TRBJ2-7; tentative D call: TRBD1 (5 bases). Trimming took off 4 bases at V and 2 bases at J, with 15 bases between the two ends. This CDR3 contains 15 residues. Germline assignment: CDR1 SEHNR and CDR2 FQNEAQ (reference sequence). The CDR3 coding sequence is TGTGCCAGCAGCTACGTGGAAGGGGCCACCTACGAGCAGTACTTC. Its protein product is CASSYVEGATYEQYF.

This clonotype was observed many times. The chain has TRBV28 and TRBJ2-7; either TRBD1 or TRBD2 may fit D (5 bases each). The CDR3 is made up of 12 amino acids. V dropped 10 bases and J dropped 5 bases, with 15 bases sitting between them. Germline assignment: CDR1 MDHEN and CDR2 SYDVKM. The CDR3: CANPGTDDEQYF. The CDR3 DNA follows: TGTGCCAACCCCGGGACGGACGACGAGCAGTACTTC.

At least ten counts were recorded for this clonotype. This rearrangement joins TRBV28 to TRBJ1-5; 12 nucleotides align to TRBD1. CDR3 length: 15 residues. Germline V gene data show CDR1 as MDHEN and CDR2 as SYDVKM. V shed 7 bases and J 4 bases; nucleotides not matched to a gene: 5. The CDR3 nucleotides are TGTGCCAGCACGTCGGGACAGGGGGCGAATCAGCCCCAGCATTTT. Residues: CASTSGQGANQPQHF. Supplemented by reference TRBV28 and TRBJ1-5, the full variable domain reads DVKVTQSSRYLVKRTGEKVFLECVQDMDHENMFWYRQDPGLGLRLIYFSYDVKMKEKGDIPEGYSVSREKKERFSLILESASTNQTSMYLCASTSGQGANQPQHFGDGTRLSIL.

At least ten counts were recorded for this clonotype. V and J are TRBV5-1 and TRBJ2-2; D gene ambiguous. The CDR3 is 14 residues long. The V end lost 1 base, the J end lost 6 bases, and 10 bases lay between the germline ends. CDR1 is SGHRS, CDR2 YFSETQ, per germline. The CDR3 reads CASSLTLSPGELFF. DNA for the CDR3: TGCGCCAGCAGCTTGACCCTATCCCCCGGGGAGCTGTTTTTT.

The V call is TRBV11-2, the J call TRBJ1-5, with D perhaps matching TRBD1 (5 bases). V lost 1 base and J lost 0, with 10 bases in between. There are 16 residues in the CDR3. Germline assignment: CDR1 SGHAT and CDR2 FQNNGV. The CDR3 DNA is TGTGCCAGCAGCTTAGGGGCAGGGAGTAGCAATCAGCCCCAGCATTTT. Amino acid sequence: CASSLGAGSSNQPQHF.

The table lists this clonotype with many counts. This chain uses TRBV20-1 with TRBJ2-5; tentative D call: TRBD2 (6 bases). Germline-derived CDR1 and CDR2 are DFQATT and SNEGSKA (reference sequence). Trimming cost V 5 bases and J 1 base, with 20 bases left between them. The CDR3 sequence is 16 residues long. The CDR3 sequence: CSAGAGPSAIQETQYF. CDR3 DNA sequence: TGCAGTGCTGGGGCAGGTCCTAGCGCGATCCAAGAGACCCAGTACTTC.

There are a few counts of this clonotype. This rearrangement joins TRBV28 to TRBJ2-7, with 7 positions matching TRBD1. Germline-derived CDR1 and CDR2 are MDHEN and SYDVKM. V shed 7 bases and J 2 bases; nucleotides not matched to a gene: 17. This CDR3 contains 17 residues. The CDR3 DNA reads TGTGCCAGCACTCTCAGGACAGGACTTACTGCGACCTACGAGCAGTACTTC. Translation: CASTLRTGLTATYEQYF. Based on the CDR3 plus reference TRBV28 and TRBJ2-7, the full variable domain is DVKVTQSSRYLVKRTGEKVFLECVQDMDHENMFWYRQDPGLGLRLIYFSYDVKMKEKGDIPEGYSVSREKKERFSLILESASTNQTSMYLCASTLRTGLTATYEQYFGPGTRLTVT.

This clonotype was found a few times. This may arise from a read error, as a much more abundant clone is one base away. The CDR3 ends on some other residue instead of the conserved phenylalanine or tryptophan, so this is likely a read error. The chain recombines TRBV7-3 with TRBJ1-1; tentatively, D is TRBD1 (5 bases). CDR1 SGHTA and CDR2 FQGTGA come from the germline V gene. This CDR3 spans 13 amino acids. Trimming took off 2 bases at V and 5 bases at J, with 9 bases between the two ends. This CDR3 is CASSLSRETEAFL. The DNA of the CDR3 is TGTGCCAGCAGCTTATCCAGGGAAACTGAAGCTTTCCTT.

This clonotype has ten or more counts. This sequence joins TRBV6-4 and TRBJ1-5; 9 bases line up with TRBD1. V lost 6 bases, J lost 0 bases, and 12 bases stayed unmatched. The CDR3 consists of 18 residues. The V gene's germline CDR1 is MRHNA and CDR2 SNTAGT. The CDR3 sequence: CASRTPGTGLISNQPQHF. Written as DNA, the CDR3 is TGTGCCAGCAGGACTCCGGGGACAGGGCTTATTAGCAATCAGCCCCAGCATTTT.

This clonotype was seen at least ten times. This sequence joins TRBV28 and TRBJ2-7; D is ambiguous. This CDR3 has 11 residues. Germline-derived CDR1 and CDR2 are MDHEN and SYDVKM. V lost 7 bases and J 4 bases, leaving 8 bases between the germline ends. DNA of the CDR3: TGTGCCAGCATATCCGGTTACGAGCAGTACTTC. Translating it yields CASISGYEQYF.

This clonotype was counted at least ten times. The gene calls are TRBV19 and TRBJ2-7; D possibly uses TRBD1 or TRBD2 (5 bases each). CDR3 length equals 13 residues. Trimming cost V 5 bases and J 3 bases, with 11 bases left between them. The V gene's germline CDR1 is LNHDA and CDR2 SQIVND (reference sequence). The CDR3 spells CASSSGPNYEQYF. CDR3 nucleotide sequence: TGTGCCAGTAGTTCGGGACCTAACTACGAGCAGTACTTC.

In this sample, this clonotype turned up a few times. The gene calls are TRBV5-1 and TRBJ2-5; D not certain. The length of the CDR3 is 16 residues. The V gene lost 0 bases and the J gene lost 5 bases, with 17 bases spanning the gap. Germline CDR1 reads SGHRS; CDR2 reads YFSETQ. CDR3 sequence reads: CASSLEGSATGETQYF. CDR3 nucleotide sequence: TGCGCCAGCAGCTTGGAGGGCAGCGCTACTGGGGAGACCCAGTACTTC.

At least ten counts were recorded for this clonotype. V and J are TRBV11-2 and TRBJ1-1; tentative D call: TRBD1 (6 bases). Germline CDR1 reads SGHAT; CDR2 reads FQNNGV. The CDR3 consists of 14 residues. V gave up 5 bases and J gave up 0 bases, with 10 bases separating them. The CDR3 loop is CASSKGQLNTEAFF. The CDR3 nucleotides read TGTGCCAGCAGCAAAGGACAGTTGAACACTGAAGCTTTCTTT.

This clonotype came up many times. This chain connects TRBV7-2 to TRBJ2-7, with a tentative D call TRBD2 (5 bases). V was clipped by 1 base and J by 2 bases, with 12 bases between them. The germline V gene encodes CDR1 SGHTA and CDR2 FQGNSA. CDR3 size: 15 residues. The CDR3 region is CASSLVDLPPYEQYF. CDR3 in DNA: TGTGCCAGCAGCTTAGTGGACTTGCCCCCCTACGAGCAGTACTTC.